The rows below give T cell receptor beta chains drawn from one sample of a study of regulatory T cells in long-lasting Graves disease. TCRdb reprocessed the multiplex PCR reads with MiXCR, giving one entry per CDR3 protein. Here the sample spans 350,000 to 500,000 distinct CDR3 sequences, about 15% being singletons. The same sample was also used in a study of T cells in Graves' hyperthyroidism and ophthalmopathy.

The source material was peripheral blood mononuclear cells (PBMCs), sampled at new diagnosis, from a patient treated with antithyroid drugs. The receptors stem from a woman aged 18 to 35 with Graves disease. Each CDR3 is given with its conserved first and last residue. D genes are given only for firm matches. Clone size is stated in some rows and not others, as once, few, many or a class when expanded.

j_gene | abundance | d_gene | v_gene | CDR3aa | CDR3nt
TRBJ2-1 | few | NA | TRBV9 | CASSVGGVFYNEQFF | TGTGCCAGCAGCGTAGGGGGGGTTTTCTACAATGAGCAGTTCTTC
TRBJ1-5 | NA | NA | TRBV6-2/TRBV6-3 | CASSYSSYQPQHF | TGTGCCAGCAGTTACTCGAGTTATCAGCCCCAGCATTTT
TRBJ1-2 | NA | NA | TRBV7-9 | CASSLAATGKDGYTF | TGTGCCAGCAGCTTAGCGGCTACAGGGAAGGATGGCTACACCTTC
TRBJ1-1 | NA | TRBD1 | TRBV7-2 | CASSPGTGATEAFF | TGTGCCAGCAGCCCCGGGACAGGGGCCACTGAAGCTTTCTTT
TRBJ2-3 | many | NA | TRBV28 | CASSLAAWGRTDTQYF | TGTGCCAGCAGTTTAGCCGCATGGGGGCGGACAGATACGCAGTATTTT
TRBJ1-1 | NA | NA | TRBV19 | CASSTPNRANTEAFF | TGTGCCAGTAGTACCCCTAACAGGGCGAACACTGAAGCTTTCTTT
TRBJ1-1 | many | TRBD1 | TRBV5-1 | CASSLEGQGAVTEAFF | TGCGCCAGCAGCTTGGAGGGGCAGGGGGCGGTCACTGAAGCTTTCTTT
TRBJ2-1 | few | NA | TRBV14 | CASSQDGTEQFF | TGTGCCAGCAGCCAAGACGGGACAGAGCAGTTCTTC
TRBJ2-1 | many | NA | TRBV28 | CASSLSGYSYNEQFF | TGTGCCAGCAGCTTATCCGGGTACTCCTACAATGAGCAGTTCTTC
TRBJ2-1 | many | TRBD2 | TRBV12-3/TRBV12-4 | CASSLGVTSGSFNEQFF | TGTGCCAGCAGTTTAGGGGTCACTAGCGGGAGTTTCAATGAGCAGTTCTTC
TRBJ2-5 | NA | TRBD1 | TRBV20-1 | CSARTGVGETQYF | TGCAGTGCTAGGACAGGGGTTGGAGAGACCCAGTACTTC
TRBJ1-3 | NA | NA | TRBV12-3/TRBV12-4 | CASSLLLSGNTIYF | TGTGCCAGCAGTTTATTGCTCTCTGGAAACACCATATATTTT
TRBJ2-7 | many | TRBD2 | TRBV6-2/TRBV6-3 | CASSALAGLSNEQYF | TGTGCCAGCAGTGCCCTAGCGGGCCTCTCAAACGAGCAGTACTTC
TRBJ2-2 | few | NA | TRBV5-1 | CATRLEVSTGELFF | TGCGCCACTAGGCTAGAGGTTTCCACCGGGGAGCTGTTTTTT
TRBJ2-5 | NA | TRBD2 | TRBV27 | CASSVTSGAHQETQYF | TGTGCCAGCAGTGTTACTAGCGGGGCCCACCAAGAGACCCAGTACTTC
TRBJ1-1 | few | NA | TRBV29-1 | CSVAANTEAFF | TGCAGCGTTGCCGCGAACACTGAAGCTTTCTTT
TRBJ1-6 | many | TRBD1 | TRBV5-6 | CASTGRGQYGSPLHF | TGTGCCAGCACGGGCAGGGGGCAATATGGTTCACCCCTCCACTTT
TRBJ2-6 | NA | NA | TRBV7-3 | CASSRQGGSGANVLTF | TGTGCCAGCAGCCGGCAAGGGGGTTCCGGGGCCAACGTCCTGACTTTC
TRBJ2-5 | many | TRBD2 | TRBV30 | CAWNTGLATLTQYF | TGTGCCTGGAACACCGGACTAGCGACACTAACCCAGTACTTC
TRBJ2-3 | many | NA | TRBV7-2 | CASSVAPTQYF | TGTGCCAGCAGCGTCGCGCCTACGCAGTATTTT
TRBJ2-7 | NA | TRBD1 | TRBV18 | CASSPNSGTGDRQYF | TGTGCCAGCTCACCCAACTCCGGGACAGGGGACCGGCAGTACTTC
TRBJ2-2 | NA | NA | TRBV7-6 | CASKGHGKSRELFF | TGTGCCAGCAAGGGACATGGGAAGTCCAGGGAGCTGTTTTTT
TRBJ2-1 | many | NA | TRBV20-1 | CSASLDEQFF | TGCAGTGCTAGTTTGGATGAGCAGTTCTTC
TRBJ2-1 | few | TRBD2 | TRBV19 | CASSIPLAGVNEQFF | TGTGCCAGTAGTATCCCGCTAGCGGGAGTCAATGAGCAGTTCTTC
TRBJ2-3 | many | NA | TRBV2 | CASSVKQSITDTQYF | TGTGCCAGCAGTGTTAAGCAGAGTATCACAGATACGCAGTATTTT
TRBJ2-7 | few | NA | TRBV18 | CASSPLRTVYEQYF | TGTGCCAGCTCACCATTACGGACAGTCTACGAGCAGTACTTC
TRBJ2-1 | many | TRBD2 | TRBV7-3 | CASSSPGRTGRAGSNEQFF | TGTGCCAGCAGCTCGCCGGGCCGCACCGGGAGGGCCGGGAGCAATGAGCAGTTCTTC
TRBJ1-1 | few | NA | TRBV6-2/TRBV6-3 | CASSPGRGVNTEAFF | TGTGCCAGCAGTCCGGGCAGGGGCGTTAACACTGAAGCTTTCTTT
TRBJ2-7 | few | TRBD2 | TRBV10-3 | CAISGGLAISYEQYF | TGTGCCATCAGTGGAGGACTAGCCATCTCCTACGAGCAGTACTTC
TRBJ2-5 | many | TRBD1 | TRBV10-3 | CAISRTGGLETQYF | TGTGCCATCAGTAGGACAGGGGGCTTGGAGACCCAGTACTTC
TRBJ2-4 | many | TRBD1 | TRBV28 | CASSMTGSGIQYF | TGTGCCAGCTCAATGACAGGGTCAGGCATTCAGTACTTC
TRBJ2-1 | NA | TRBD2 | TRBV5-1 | CASSHGTSGRAGYNEQFF | TGCGCCAGCAGCCACGGGACTAGCGGGAGGGCAGGTTACAATGAGCAGTTCTTC
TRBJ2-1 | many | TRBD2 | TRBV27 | CASTRTSGRLNEQFF | TGTGCCAGCACCCGGACTAGCGGGAGACTAAATGAGCAGTTCTTC
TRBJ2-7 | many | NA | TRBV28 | CASSFVGALNSYEQYF | TGTGCCAGCAGTTTTGTGGGGGCGCTTAACTCCTACGAGCAGTACTTC
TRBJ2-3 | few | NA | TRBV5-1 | CASSFGYQGDTQYF | TGCGCCAGCAGCTTCGGGTACCAGGGTGATACGCAGTATTTT
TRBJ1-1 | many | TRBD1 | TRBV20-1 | CSARGQGTEAFF | TGCAGTGCTAGGGGACAGGGGACTGAAGCTTTCTTT
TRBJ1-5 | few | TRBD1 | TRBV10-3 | CAISESTGGYQPQHF | TGTGCCATCAGTGAGTCTACAGGGGGATATCAGCCCCAGCATTTT
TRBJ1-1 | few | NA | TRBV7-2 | CASSPDIPATEAFF | TGTGCCAGCAGCCCAGACATTCCGGCCACTGAAGCTTTCTTT
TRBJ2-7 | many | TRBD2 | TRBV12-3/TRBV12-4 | CASSRRGAGGSYEQYF | TGTGCCAGCAGTCGGCGGGGAGCGGGGGGCTCCTACGAGCAGTACTTC
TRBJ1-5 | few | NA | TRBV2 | CASSRTTDTQHF | TGTGCCAGCAGCAGGACCACAGATACGCAGCATTTT
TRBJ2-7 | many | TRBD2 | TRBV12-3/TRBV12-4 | CASSSLAGGQTRYEQYF | TGTGCCAGCAGTTCGTTAGCGGGAGGGCAGACCCGCTACGAGCAGTACTTC
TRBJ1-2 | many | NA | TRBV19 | CASSIVLQAANNGYTF | TGTGCCAGTAGTATAGTCCTTCAGGCGGCGAATAATGGCTACACCTTC
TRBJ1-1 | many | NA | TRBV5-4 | CASSLRNGRTEAFF | TGTGCCAGCAGCTTGCGGAATGGGCGGACTGAAGCTTTCTTT
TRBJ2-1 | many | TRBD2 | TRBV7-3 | CASSHPTSGGNEQFF | TGTGCCAGCAGCCACCCGACTAGCGGGGGGAATGAGCAGTTCTTC
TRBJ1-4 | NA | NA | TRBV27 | CASTSGHGEKLFF | TGTGCCAGCACGTCCGGACACGGGGAAAAACTGTTTTTT
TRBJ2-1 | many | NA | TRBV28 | CASSLRRGPYNEQFF | TGTGCCAGCAGTTTAAGGCGGGGGCCCTACAATGAGCAGTTCTTC
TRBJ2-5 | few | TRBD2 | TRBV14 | CASSHGSGVQETQYF | TGTGCCAGCAGCCACGGTAGCGGGGTTCAAGAGACCCAGTACTTC
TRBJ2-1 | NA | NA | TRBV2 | CASSTTMVYEQFF | TGTGCCAGCAGTACCACGATGGTCTATGAGCAGTTCTTC
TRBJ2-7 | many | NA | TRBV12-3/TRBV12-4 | CASSKRQIHEQYF | TGTGCCAGCAGTAAACGACAGATCCACGAGCAGTACTTC
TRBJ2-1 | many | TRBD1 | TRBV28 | CASSTGTVLWGRNEQFF | TGTGCCAGCAGTACCGGGACAGTTCTTTGGGGTAGGAATGAGCAGTTCTTC
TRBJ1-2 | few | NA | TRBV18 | CASSRDAAFYGYTF | TGTGCCAGCTCACGGGACGCGGCCTTCTATGGCTACACCTTC
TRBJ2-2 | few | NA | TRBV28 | CATGGLDDTGELLF | TGTGCCACCGGGGGACTGGATGACACCGGGGAGCTGCTTTTT
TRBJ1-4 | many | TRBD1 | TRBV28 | CASSFQGATNEKLFF | TGTGCCAGCAGTTTTCAGGGGGCAACTAATGAAAAACTGTTTTTT
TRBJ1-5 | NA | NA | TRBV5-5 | CASSLGVSSYSNQPQHF | TGTGCCAGCAGCTTGGGTGTTTCGTCGTATAGCAATCAGCCCCAGCATTTT
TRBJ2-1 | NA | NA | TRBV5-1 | CASSQDRPFPDEQFF | TGCGCCAGCAGCCAAGACAGGCCGTTTCCGGATGAGCAGTTCTTC